A selection of T cell receptor beta chains follows, all from one sample in a study of CD8+CD57+ T cells in acquired aplastic anemia. TCRdb redid the calling of the reads with MiXCR, one entry per CDR3 protein. The sample includes a few hundred thousand distinct CDR3 sequences, around three fifths of them seen just once. Sequencing was done on a sample of sorted CD4+, CD8+, or CD8+CD57+ T cells (not recorded which) from PBMCs. These receptors came from a human donor with aplastic anemia. The CDR3 runs from the conserved cysteine through the conserved F or W. A D gene is named only where the DNA matches it firmly. Expanded clones get a size class; other rows say once, few or many, or leave the size out.

size,J,V,D,DNA,CDR3
NA,TRBJ1-2,TRBV7-9,NA,TGTGCCAGCAGCTCCACCATTGGACATGGCTACACCTTC,CASSSTIGHGYTF
few,TRBJ2-7,TRBV13,NA,TGTGCCAGCAGCTTGGGGACCCCCTACGAGCAGTACTTC,CASSLGTPYEQYF
NA,TRBJ2-5,TRBV19,NA,TGTGCCAGTAGTATCAAGGGGCCGGGATCCCTCGAAGAGACCCAGTACTTC,CASSIKGPGSLEETQYF
once,TRBJ1-1,TRBV3-1,TRBD1,TGTGCCAGCAGCCAAGATTCGGGACAGGGGTGGACTGAAGCTTTCTTT,CASSQDSGQGWTEAFF
NA,TRBJ1-6,TRBV10-3,NA,TGTGCCATCAGAGGACTAGCCGATTCACCCCTCCACTTT,CAIRGLADSPLHF
NA,TRBJ1-3,TRBV5-5,NA,TGTGCCAGCAGCTGGGATGGACAGCTGGGAAACACCATATATTTT,CASSWDGQLGNTIYF
NA,TRBJ1-4,TRBV25-1,NA,TGTGCCAGCAGGGGGCTAGGTGAAAAACTGTTTTTT,CASRGLGEKLFF
NA,TRBJ1-2,TRBV12-1,NA,TGTGCCAGCAGCTCCCCCCCACCGGGACAGGGGAGGGAGGGCTACACCTTC,CASSSPPPGQGREGYTF
NA,TRBJ1-5,TRBV15,NA,TGTGCCACCCACCCGGGCCAGGGGTTCCATCAGCCCCAGCATTTT,CATHPGQGFHQPQHF
NA,TRBJ2-4,TRBV7-2,TRBD2,TGTGCCAGCAGCTTAGATCTAGCGGGAGGACAAAACATTCAGTACTTC,CASSLDLAGGQNIQYF
NA,TRBJ1-6,TRBV7-6,NA,TGTGCCAGCAGCTCGGCGGGCCCTAATTCACCCCTCCACTTT,CASSSAGPNSPLHF
NA,TRBJ2-4,TRBV7-3,NA,TGTGCCAGCAGCCTTTCGGCAGGGGGGTCTCTAGCCAAAAACATTCAGTACTTC,CASSLSAGGSLAKNIQYF
NA,TRBJ2-7,TRBV7-6,NA,TGTGCCAGCAGCACCCGGTTCCCCTACGAGCAGTACTTC,CASSTRFPYEQYF
NA,TRBJ1-6,TRBV10-2,NA,TGCGCCAGCAGTGAGTCTCCGAGACTTAATTCACCCCTCCACTTT,CASSESPRLNSPLHF
NA,TRBJ1-1,TRBV24-1,NA,TGTGCCACCAGTGATTTGCCGGTCCCGGTAAACACTGAAGCTTTCTTT,CATSDLPVPVNTEAFF
NA,TRBJ2-7,TRBV5-1,NA,TGCGCCAGCAGCTTGGCCGGGGCGGAGGGCGAGCAGTACTTC,CASSLAGAEGEQYF
few,TRBJ1-2,TRBV7-7,TRBD1,TGTGCTAGCAGCCCACTCGGGACAGCGGGAGGCTACACCTTC,CASSPLGTAGGYTF
NA,TRBJ1-6,TRBV9,TRBD1,TGTGCCAGCAGCTCCCGGGACAGGGGGCGAAGTTCACCCCTCCACTTT,CASSSRDRGRSSPLHF
NA,TRBJ2-7,TRBV7-2,NA,TGTGCCAGCAGCCCCGGGTCCTACTCCTACGAGCAGTACTTC,CASSPGSYSYEQYF
NA,TRBJ2-6,TRBV11-3,NA,TGTGCCAGCAGCTTCGGGGCCAACGTCCTGACTTTC,CASSFGANVLTF
NA,TRBJ1-1,TRBV7-8,NA,TGTGCCAGCAGCTTGGCCCAGGGGCACCACACTGAAGCTTTCTTT,CASSLAQGHHTEAFF
NA,TRBJ2-2,TRBV20-1,TRBD1,TGCAGTGCTAGAGATAGGGGACAGGGTTACACCGGGGAGCTGTTTTTT,CSARDRGQGYTGELFF
NA,TRBJ2-5,TRBV19,NA,TGTGCCAGCGGACCGCAGGGGTTTGGGACCCAGTACTTC,CASGPQGFGTQYF
NA,TRBJ2-3,TRBV20-1,NA,TGCAGTGCTAGATGGCGCAGGACTAGCACAGATACGCAGTATTTT,CSARWRRTSTDTQYF
many,TRBJ2-1,TRBV10-2,NA,TGCGCCAGCAGTGACTCGCTTCGGGCTAGCCACTACAATGAGCAGTTCTTC,CASSDSLRASHYNEQFF
NA,TRBJ1-2,TRBV9,NA,TGTGCCAGCAGCCGTCTAGCGGACAGTCACTATGGCTACACCTTC,CASSRLADSHYGYTF
NA,TRBJ2-1,TRBV19,NA,TGTGCCAGTAGTCTAGGCAGGGAGGCCTTCCGTGAGCAGTTCTTC,CASSLGREAFREQFF
NA,TRBJ2-7,TRBV7-8,NA,TGTGCCAGCAGCCCTACTGTGAGGTACGAGCAGTACTTC,CASSPTVRYEQYF
few,TRBJ2-7,TRBV10-3,TRBD1,TGTGCCATCAGACCTCTGCCGGGACAGGGGGCCCTGAGCTCCTACGAGCAGTACTTC,CAIRPLPGQGALSSYEQYF
many,TRBJ2-1,TRBV19,NA,TGTGCCAGTAACTTCCAGGCTAGCTCCTACAATGAGCAGTTCTTC,CASNFQASSYNEQFF
few,TRBJ1-6,TRBV15,NA,TGTGCCACCAGCAGGGACACAAGCTATAATTCACCCCTCCACTTT,CATSRDTSYNSPLHF
NA,TRBJ2-5,TRBV20-1,NA,TGCAGTGCTACAATACCCCTATTAGGGGAGACCCAGTACTTC,CSATIPLLGETQYF
NA,TRBJ1-1,TRBV29-1,TRBD1,TGCAGTACTATTGCCGGGACAGGGGTAACTGAAGCTTTCTTT,CSTIAGTGVTEAFF
NA,TRBJ2-7,TRBV19,NA,TGTGCCAGTAGTATAGATCTGGGGGCGTACGAGCAGTACTTC,CASSIDLGAYEQYF
NA,TRBJ1-6,TRBV6-6,TRBD1,TGTGCCAGCACCGCCCGGGACAGGGTCGTTTCACCCCTCCACTTT,CASTARDRVVSPLHF